This TCR beta chain emerged from a study of technical replicates of blood from a few donors. Generated by immunoSEQ multiplex PCR, the TCRdb table keeps only in-frame clones and is missing some. The profile shows almost 70,000 clones, around 94% of them singletons. V lost 5 bases, J lost 6 bases, and 4 bases stayed unmatched. CDR3 length equals 12 residues. Germline-derived CDR1 and CDR2 are SQVTM and ANQGSEA. The rearrangement joins TRBV29-1 to TRBJ1-2, with 9 bases lining up with TRBD1. Sample: T cells isolated from PBMCs. The TCR was taken from a human donor in good health. This CDR3 is CSVYRGHDGYTF. CDR3 DNA sequence: TGCAGCGTTTACAGGGGGCACGATGGCTACACCTTC.